The entry below describes one T cell receptor beta chain. CDR3 length: 15 amino acids. Germline loops: CDR1 SGHRS, CDR2 YFSETQ. Trimming shortened V by 0 bases and J by 1 base, and 10 bases separated the two germline ends. These data are taken from a study of T-cell reconstitution after alpha-beta-depleted transplantation in children. The TCRbeta library was prepared with unique molecular identifiers. Each CDR3 protein gets one entry after TCRdb re-called the PCR reads with MiXCR. The table shows 530,000 or so distinct CDR3 sequences, with roughly 30% occurring only once. The chain uses TRBV5-1 and TRBJ1-1; no definite D call. The input for sequencing was PBMCs, taken before TCRalphabeta/CD19-depleted stem cell transplant. The TCR originated in a boy in the first two years of life with Wiskott-Aldrich syndrome, due to receive a stem cell transplant. This chain's CDR3 is CASSLEGSPNTEAFF. Here the CDR3 DNA reads TGCGCCAGCAGCTTGGAAGGCAGCCCGAACACTGAAGCTTTCTTT.